The 7 T cell receptor beta chains listed next were all sequenced from one sample in a study of tumor-infiltrating lymphocytes in glioblastoma multiforme. TCR beta libraries were built from RNA through three nested multiplex PCR rounds using modified ARM-PCR. In TCRdb, the multiplex PCR reads were re-called with MiXCR into one record per CDR3 protein. Of about 9,600 distinct CDR3 sequences listed, about 72% are singletons. What was sequenced was brain tumor tissue. These receptor sequences come from a male donor with glioblastoma.

There are a few counts of this clonotype. Relative to the germline gene, one junction end is altered; a read error may explain this. The chain carries TRBV20-1 and TRBJ2-7; 10 bases match TRBD1. This CDR3 contains 15 residues. Germline V CDR1 and CDR2: DFQATT, SNEGSKA (reference sequence). The CDR3 loop reads CGAQEPGQGSSEQYF. The DNA of the CDR3 is TGCGGTGCGCAGGAGCCGGGACAGGGGTCTTCCGAGCAGTACTTC.

The chain couples TRBV12-3 or TRBV12-4 to TRBJ2-1; unclear D gene. The germline V and J ends were trimmed by 2 bases and 5 bases, with 13 bases remaining between them. There are 15 residues in the CDR3. The CDR3 reads CASSLSDSFDNEQFF. In nucleotides, the CDR3 is TGTGCCAGCAGTTTATCCGATTCCTTCGACAATGAGCAGTTCTTC.

By sample share, this clonotype is medium-sized. The chain is built from TRBV10-1 and TRBJ2-7; 10 nucleotides agree with TRBD1. Germline CDR1 is WNHNN and CDR2 is SYGVQD (reference sequence). V shed 4 bases, J shed 4 bases, and the junction held 10 bases outside the gene matches. This CDR3 is built from 16 residues. CDR3 sequence: CASSGIGTGDLYEQYF. The CDR3 nucleotides read TGCGCCAGCAGTGGAATTGGGACAGGGGATTTATACGAGCAGTACTTC.

CDR3 loop: CASSFRETQYF. The CDR3, as DNA: TGTGCCAGCAGTTTTAGGGAGACCCAGTACTTC. V and J are TRBV12-3 or TRBV12-4 and TRBJ2-5, with no clear D. There are 11 residues in the CDR3. Between the trimmed V and J ends, which lost 3 bases and 5 bases, there was a span of 4 bases.

Comment on this clonotype: At one of its ends the junction is not consistent with the germline gene, which may arise from a read error. The CDR3 sequence: CSARRQGSVNSPLHF. The CDR3 DNA follows: TGCAGTGCTAGAAGGCAGGGTTCCGTGAATTCACCACTCCACTTT. The V gene is TRBV20-1, the J gene TRBJ1-6; possible D gene TRBD1, 5 bases. The CDR3 has 15 amino acids. Germline CDR1 reads DFQATT; CDR2 reads SNEGSKA (reference sequence).

Remarks on this clonotype: The CDR3 ends on some other residue instead of the conserved phenylalanine or tryptophan, so this is likely a read error. The limits of the CDR3 on the DNA are not certain, so only TCRdb's listed CDR3 is given. The chain's CDR3 is CSVGGRQGGNEQLS. The chain is built from TRBV29-1 and TRBJ2-1; the DNA was not compared with TRBD1, the D call given in the table. Germline assignment: CDR1 SQVTM and CDR2 ANQGSEA. Ends included, the CDR3 has 14 residues.

This clonotype counts as medium-sized. The V call is TRBV5-4, the J call TRBJ2-1; TRBD2 matches 15 bases. Germline V CDR1 and CDR2: SGHNT, YYREEE (reference sequence). The CDR3 runs to 16 residues. V shed 4 bases and J 9 bases; nucleotides not matched to a gene: 8. The CDR3 protein is CASSTRTSGRAGEQFF. In nucleotides, the CDR3 is TGTGCCAGCAGCACCCGGACTAGCGGGAGGGCCGGTGAGCAGTTCTTC.